Described below is a single T cell receptor beta chain sequence and its context. The data are from a study of blood T cell repertoires in COVID-19. The overall study: There were acute and convalescent COVID-19 samples, and they came from the United States, Italy and Spain. Sample material is recorded as cDNA or gDNA derived from T cells, B-cell-depleted T cells, or PBMCs.

Trimming stripped 4 bases from V and 0 bases from J, with 17 bases between. The CDR3 consists of 17 residues. Germline V gene lookup returns CDR1 LNHDA and CDR2 SQIVND (reference sequence). Original analysis: Quantification of nucleated cells was approximated via reference gene primer amplification. Here immunoSEQ multiplex PCR was the method, and the copy in TCRdb shows in-frame clones only, minus some. Clone size and V and J calls were adopted from that table, with D and trimming inferred from the DNA. Of about 81,000 clones listed, approximately 86% were seen once; the top ten hold 4% to 5.5%. V is TRBV19 and J is TRBJ2-3; D gene ambiguous. Sequencing was performed on peripheral blood. The sequence derives from a woman of 80 years or more with acute or convalescent COVID-19. The CDR3 sequence: CASSTESFSVSTDTQYF. In DNA, the CDR3 is TGTGCCAGTAGTACGGAGAGTTTTTCGGTTAGCACAGATACGCAGTATTTT.